This entry lists 27 T cell receptor beta chains sequenced from one sample in a study of technical replicates of blood from a few donors. Assay: immunoSEQ multiplex PCR; the TCRdb copy retains only in-frame clones and omits some. The sample shows 75,000 to 90,000 clones, approximately 91% of them seen only once. Sequenced sample: T cells isolated from PBMCs. The receptors come from a human donor in good health.

V usage is TRBV6-1 and J usage is TRBJ1-5; D perhaps matches TRBD1 (6 bases). CDR1 and CDR2 from the germline V gene are MNHNS and SASEGT. This CDR3 comprises 14 residues. Trimming cost V 6 bases and J 8 bases, with 17 bases left between them. This CDR3 reads CASSENGGLKPQHF. The CDR3 nucleotides read TGTGCCAGCAGCGAAAACGGGGGGCTGAAGCCCCAGCATTTT.

This chain connects TRBV10-3 to TRBJ2-1; TRBD2 agrees at 7 bases. With V trimmed by 2 bases and J by 10 bases, 5 bases remained unmatched. Germline V CDR1 and CDR2: ENHRY, SYGVKD. CDR3 length: 13 residues. This CDR3 reads CAISEKSGDEQFF. In DNA form, the CDR3 reads TGTGCCATCAGTGAGAAGAGCGGGGACGAGCAGTTCTTC.

The chain has TRBV29-1 and TRBJ1-1; TRBD1 matches at 9 bases. Per germline, CDR1 SQVTM and CDR2 ANQGSEA. Germline trimming cut 7 bases from V and 3 bases from J; bases unmatched to any gene: 3. The CDR3 loop spans 12 amino acids. The CDR3 here is CSGGQGYTEAFF. CDR3 coding DNA: TGCAGCGGCGGACAGGGGTACACTGAAGCTTTCTTT. Based on the CDR3 plus reference TRBV29-1 and TRBJ1-1, the full variable domain is SAVISQKPSRDICQRGTSLTIQCQVDSQVTMMFWYRQQPGQSLTLIATANQGSEATYESGFVIDKFPISRPNLTFSTLTVSNMSPEDSSIYLCSGGQGYTEAFFGQGTRLTVV.

J is TRBJ2-2 and V is TRBV6-5, with D unclear. In germline, CDR1 is MNHEY, CDR2 SVGAGI. The V end was cut by 2 bases, the J end by 4 bases, with 8 bases between. CDR3 size: 14 residues. The CDR3 bases are TGTGCCAGCAGTTACGACTCTGGCACCGGGGAGCTGTTTTTT. It specifies CASSYDSGTGELFF.

As DNA, the CDR3 is TGTGCCAGCAGCCCCTTGGGGGAGGAACAGCCCCAGCATTTT. It codes for CASSPLGEEQPQHF. The chain links TRBV7-9 to TRBJ1-5; D possibly corresponds to TRBD1 (5 bases). V dropped 5 bases and J dropped 7 bases, with 15 bases sitting between them. The CDR3 contains 14 residues. Germline CDR1 reads SEHNR; CDR2 reads FQNEAQ (reference sequence).

The CDR3 DNA reads as TGTGCCACCGTACAGGGATCCTATGGCTACACCTTC. This codes for CATVQGSYGYTF. This chain links TRBV7-8 with TRBJ1-2; D possibly corresponds to TRBD1 (6 bases). CDR1 is SGHVS, CDR2 FQNEAQ, per germline. V gave up 10 bases and J gave up 4 bases, with 13 bases separating them. The CDR3 length is 12 residues.

This rearrangement joins TRBV30 to TRBJ1-2; 9 bases line up with TRBD1. V shed 4 bases and J 8 bases; nucleotides not matched to a gene: 8. The CDR3 length is 13 residues. The V gene's germline CDR1 is GTSNPN and CDR2 SVGIG (reference sequence). The CDR3 spells CAWNSGTGLGYTF. CDR3 in DNA: TGTGCCTGGAATTCCGGGACAGGGCTCGGCTACACCTTC. Full variable domain (rest looked up from reference TRBV30 and TRBJ1-2): SQTIHQWPATLVQPVGSPLSLECTVEGTSNPNLYWYRQAAGRGLQLLFYSVGIGQISSEVPQNLSASRPQDRQFILSSKKLLLSDSGFYLCAWNSGTGLGYTFGSGTRLTVV.

This chain joins TRBV13 and TRBJ2-7, with D possibly TRBD2 on 6 matching bases. CDR1 and CDR2 from the germline V gene are PRHDT and FYEKMQ (reference sequence). V was trimmed by 0 bases and J by 2 bases, leaving 11 bases between them. The CDR3 has 15 residues. CDR3 bases: TGTGCCAGCAGCTTAGGTGCGGGGTGGGCCTACGAGCAGTACTTC. Translation: CASSLGAGWAYEQYF.

This clone is a singleton in its sample. J is TRBJ1-4 and V is TRBV2, with 7 bases lining up with TRBD1. Germline V lookup: CDR1 SNHLY, CDR2 FYNNEI. The ends lost 6 bases at V and 7 bases at J; junction bases unmatched: 2. The CDR3 sequence is 12 residues long. Here the CDR3 reads CASRQGLEKLFF. For the CDR3, the DNA is TGTGCCAGCAGACAGGGGCTTGAAAAACTGTTTTTT. The variable domain in full, with the rest retrieved from reference TRBV2 and TRBJ1-4, is EPEVTQTPSHQVTQMGQEVILRCVPISNHLYFYWYRQILGQKVEFLVSFYNNEISEKSEIFDDQFSVERPDGSNFTLKIRSTKLEDSAMYFCASRQGLEKLFFGSGTQLSVL.

This clone appeared a single time. CDR3 protein: CASSPQPGNTEAFF. The DNA for the CDR3 is TGTGCCAGCAGCCCACAACCTGGGAACACTGAAGCTTTCTTT. The chain combines TRBV11-2 with TRBJ1-1; D call uncertain. Germline V gives CDR1 SGHAT, CDR2 FQNNGV. The ends were cut back, 5 bases at V and 1 base at J, with 11 bases in the middle. CDR3 length: 14 amino acids.

The chain carries TRBV7-9 and TRBJ1-2; tentative D call: TRBD1 (6 bases). The CDR3 length is 13 residues. Germline V gene data show CDR1 as SEHNR and CDR2 as FQNEAQ (reference sequence). V was pared by 3 bases and J by 7 bases, with 12 bases between. The CDR3 DNA reads as TGTGCCAGCAGCTTGAACAGGGCGTCTGGCTACACCTTC. Its translation: CASSLNRASGYTF.

The chain links TRBV23-1 to TRBJ2-7; the D gene is possibly TRBD1 (6 bases). TRBV23-1 is an ORF for which the function is uncertain. Trimming stripped 3 bases from V and 0 bases from J, with 21 bases between. This CDR3 contains 18 residues. The CDR3 reads CASSHKVGQPGSSYEQYF. The CDR3 DNA reads TGCGCCAGCAGTCACAAAGTAGGACAGCCAGGGAGCTCCTACGAGCAGTACTTC.

In DNA form, the CDR3 reads TGTGCCAGCAGCTTTAGTAACACCGGGGAGCTGTTTTTT. It specifies CASSFSNTGELFF. The chain couples TRBV11-3 to TRBJ2-2; no clear D gene. The ends were cut back, 3 bases at V and 2 bases at J, with 4 bases in the middle. Germline V gene data show CDR1 as SGHNT and CDR2 as YENEEA. The CDR3 sequence is 13 residues long.

This chain links TRBV5-5 with TRBJ2-2; TRBD1 might be the D (6 bases). Germline CDR1 reads SGHKS; CDR2 reads YYEKEE (reference sequence). V gave up 3 bases and J gave up 5 bases, with 14 bases separating them. The CDR3 covers 15 residues. DNA for the CDR3: TGTGCCAGCAGCTCCCCGACAGGAACTACCGGGGAGCTGTTTTTT. Residues: CASSSPTGTTGELFF. Full variable domain (remainder filled in from reference TRBV5-5 and TRBJ2-2): DAGVTQSPTHLIKTRGQQVTLRCSPISGHKSVSWYQQVLGQGPQFIFQYYEKEERGRGNFPDRFSARQFPNYSSELNVNALLLGDSALYLCASSSPTGTTGELFFGEGSRLTVL.

This clone was detected once. The CDR3 spells CATSRPTVTNEKLFF. The DNA for the CDR3 is TGTGCCACCAGCAGGCCCACAGTAACTAATGAAAAACTGTTTTTT. This chain uses TRBV15 with TRBJ1-4; unclear D gene. In germline, CDR1 is LNHNV, CDR2 YYDKDF (reference sequence). The length of the CDR3 is 15 residues. V dropped 3 bases and J dropped 1 base, with 9 bases sitting between them.

This clone was counted once. This rearrangement joins TRBV28 to TRBJ2-3; perhaps TRBD1 as D (6 bases). This CDR3 region has 16 residues. Per germline, CDR1 MDHEN and CDR2 SYDVKM. V was trimmed by 3 bases and J by 4 bases, leaving 17 bases between them. The CDR3 DNA is TGTGCCAGCAGTTTGGGGCTACAGGGAGCGCCAGATACGCAGTATTTT. Its protein is CASSLGLQGAPDTQYF.

The rearrangement uses TRBV27 and TRBJ1-5; D might be TRBD1 (5 bases). V gave up 0 bases and J gave up 7 bases, with 10 bases separating them. The CDR3 consists of 14 residues. Germline values: CDR1 MNHEY, CDR2 SMNVEV (reference sequence). The CDR3 DNA reads as TGTGCCAGCAGTTTATCATGGGGGGAACAGCCCCAGCATTTT. It yields the protein CASSLSWGEQPQHF.

V usage is TRBV28 and J usage is TRBJ2-5; the D gene is possibly TRBD1 (6 bases). Trimming cost V 5 bases and J 2 bases, with 12 bases left between them. The CDR3 spans 14 residues. CDR1 MDHEN and CDR2 SYDVKM come from the germline V gene. The CDR3 DNA reads TGTGCCAGCAGTACTTCAGGGGTGCAAGAGACCCAGTACTTC. Amino acids: CASSTSGVQETQYF.

The chain has TRBV7-2 and TRBJ1-5; D remains ambiguous. V was cut by 5 bases and J by 3 bases, with 5 bases left in between. Germline CDR1 reads SGHTA; CDR2 reads FQGNSA. The length of the CDR3 is 12 residues. The CDR3 bases are TGTGCCAGCAGCGTAAACAATCAGCCCCAGCATTTT. It specifies CASSVNNQPQHF. Combining the CDR3 with reference TRBV7-2 and TRBJ1-5 gives the whole variable domain GAGVSQSPSNKVTEKGKDVELRCDPISGHTALYWYRQSLGQGLEFLIYFQGNSAPDKSGLPSDRFSAERTGGSVSTLTIQRTQQEDSAVYLCASSVNNQPQHFGDGTRLSIL.

On this clone: The same CDR3 can be traced to other DNA sequences in this sample. The rearrangement joins TRBV9 to TRBJ2-7, with 7 bases aligning to TRBD1. This CDR3 has 14 amino acids. The germline V gene encodes CDR1 SGDLS and CDR2 YYNGEE. J was trimmed by 2 bases and V by 4 bases; bases with no gene match: 6. The CDR3 DNA reads as TGTGCCAGCAGCCCTCGGGACAGCACCTACGAGCAGTACTTC. Translating it yields CASSPRDSTYEQYF.

The chain uses TRBV7-2 and TRBJ2-3; 12 bases align to TRBD2. V lost 6 bases and J lost 3; bases outside the gene matches: 4. The CDR3 spans 15 residues. Per the germline V gene, CDR1 is SGHTA and CDR2 is FQGNSA. CDR3 sequence reads: CASRRLAGETDTQYF. The CDR3 nucleotides read TGTGCCAGCAGGAGACTAGCGGGAGAAACAGATACGCAGTATTTT. The full variable domain, in which reference TRBV7-2 and TRBJ2-3 provide the parts outside the CDR3, is GAGVSQSPSNKVTEKGKDVELRCDPISGHTALYWYRQSLGQGLEFLIYFQGNSAPDKSGLPSDRFSAERTGGSVSTLTIQRTQQEDSAVYLCASRRLAGETDTQYFGPGTRLTVL.

The chain joins TRBV6-5 to TRBJ2-1, with D possibly matching TRBD1 (6 bases). The germline gives CDR1 MNHEY, CDR2 SVGAGI. The CDR3 sequence is 15 residues long. V lost 6 bases and J 6 bases, leaving 18 bases between the germline ends. The CDR3 loop is CASREQGNLVNEQFF. The CDR3 DNA is TGTGCCAGCAGAGAACAGGGAAATTTAGTCAATGAGCAGTTCTTC.

The rearrangement uses TRBV9 and TRBJ1-2, with a possible D match to TRBD1 (5 bases). Germline values: CDR1 SGDLS, CDR2 YYNGEE. The CDR3 has 15 amino acids. Between the trimmed V and J ends, which lost 0 bases and 3 bases, there was a span of 12 bases. CDR3 bases: TGTGCCAGCAGCGTAGGACAGTCAAGGTACTATGGCTACACCTTC. Translated, it gives CASSVGQSRYYGYTF.

V and J are TRBV19 and TRBJ2-2, with TRBD2 matching over 12 bases. This CDR3 is built from 15 residues. Germline assignment: CDR1 LNHDA and CDR2 SQIVND (reference sequence). Trimming removed 6 bases from V and 6 bases from J; junction bases left unmatched: 5. The CDR3 DNA sequence: TGTGCCAGTAGCATACTAGCGGGAGGAGCCGGGGAGCTGTTTTTT. Its translation: CASSILAGGAGELFF.

The V gene is TRBV6-5, the J gene TRBJ2-7; 7 positions agree with TRBD1. The junction had 11 bases not matched to a gene; V was cut back by 6 bases and J by 6 bases. The CDR3 consists of 14 residues. The V gene's germline CDR1 is MNHEY and CDR2 SVGAGI. Here the CDR3 DNA reads TGTGCCAGCAGACAAGACAGGGTGGGGTTCGAGCAGTACTTC. Translated: CASRQDRVGFEQYF.

J is TRBJ2-7 and V is TRBV11-2; 7 positions match TRBD2. The CDR3 length is 19 residues. V shed 4 bases and J 0 bases; nucleotides not matched to a gene: 18. Germline V gene data show CDR1 as SGHAT and CDR2 as FQNNGV. The CDR3 region is CASSSNDPPSGPSSYEQYF. The CDR3 coding sequence is TGTGCCAGCAGCTCGAACGACCCGCCTAGCGGCCCTAGCTCCTACGAGCAGTACTTC.

The genes are TRBV7-9 and TRBJ1-2; no clear D gene. V dropped 3 bases and J dropped 4 bases, with 9 bases sitting between them. The germline gives CDR1 SEHNR, CDR2 FQNEAQ (reference sequence). The CDR3 extends over 13 amino acids. CDR3 sequence (DNA): TGTGCCAGCAGCTTTGAGGAAAGCTATGGCTACACCTTC. This sequence encodes CASSFEESYGYTF.